This T cell receptor (beta chain) was recorded in a study of blood T cells in healthy people across ages. Background on the study: Roughly one uniquely barcoded beta molecule per two T cells was captured. General observations from the study: The CMV status of each donor remained undetermined, and this could have confounded shifts in expanded clonotypes. Diversity of TCR beta correlated strongly with naive T cell percentage.

There were healthy Caucasian individuals from Russia, aged about 6 to 100, serving as donors. Note on this clonotype: Its specificity is unknown.

Germline V gene data show CDR1 as DFQATT and CDR2 as SNEGSKA (reference sequence). This CDR3 spans 14 amino acids. A second PCR of 7 to 11 cycles used a sample-barcoded 5' primer and a J-beta primer mix. TCRdb called the 5' RACE reads again in MiXCR, with one record for every CDR3 protein. The sample has some 640,000 distinct CDR3 sequences, around half seen once. This clonotype originated in a woman aged 60-70 years in good health. The specimen was blood. V gene TRBV20-1 combines with J gene TRBJ2-4; TRBD2 agrees at 9 bases. The J call is doubtful: the DNA matches TRBJ2-5 better. The CDR3 DNA reads TGCAGTGCTAGACGAAGCGGGAGGCAAGAGACCCAGTACTTC. Translated, it gives CSARRSGRQETQYF.